This T cell receptor (beta chain) was captured in a study of T cell responses to AZD1222 COVID-19 vaccine. The overall study: The analysis combined second doses at about 4 or about 12 weeks.

Trimming stripped 1 base from V and 2 bases from J, with 13 bases between. CDR1 is SGHKS and CDR2 is YYEKEE in the germline V gene (reference sequence). This CDR3 is 15 amino acids long. Remarks on this clone: The antigen is undetermined.

Study results and limitations: There were mostly white British donors and more females than males, and clonal diversity was possibly underestimated. Samples come after the peak T cell response, not at day 14.

The table came from immunoSEQ multiplex PCR; TCRdb's copy has only in-frame clones and leaves some out. The sample has about 140,000 clones; 89% are singletons. The sequence was obtained from an adult in good health. The chain employs TRBV5-5 and TRBJ2-7; possibly TRBD1 for D (6 bases). This sample comprised peripheral blood, obtained on day 0 of AZD1222 vaccination. The CDR3, as DNA: TGTGCCAGCAGCTTGAGACAGGATGGGCCCTACGAGCAGTACTTC. Translating gives CASSLRQDGPYEQYF.